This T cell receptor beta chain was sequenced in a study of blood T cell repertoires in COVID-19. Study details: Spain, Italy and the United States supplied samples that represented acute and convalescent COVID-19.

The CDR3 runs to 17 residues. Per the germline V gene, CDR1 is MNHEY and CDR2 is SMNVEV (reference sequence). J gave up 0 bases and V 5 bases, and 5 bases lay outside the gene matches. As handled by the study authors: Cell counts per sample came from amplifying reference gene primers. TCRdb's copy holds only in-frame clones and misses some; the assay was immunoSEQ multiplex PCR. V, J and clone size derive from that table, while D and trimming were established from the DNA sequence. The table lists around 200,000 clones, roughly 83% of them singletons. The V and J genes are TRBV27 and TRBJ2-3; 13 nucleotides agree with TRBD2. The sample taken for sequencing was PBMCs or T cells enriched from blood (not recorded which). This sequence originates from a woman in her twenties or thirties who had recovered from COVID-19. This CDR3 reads CASSPLTSGGSTDTQYF. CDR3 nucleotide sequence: TGTGCCAGCAGTCCACTGACTAGCGGGGGGAGCACAGATACGCAGTATTTT.